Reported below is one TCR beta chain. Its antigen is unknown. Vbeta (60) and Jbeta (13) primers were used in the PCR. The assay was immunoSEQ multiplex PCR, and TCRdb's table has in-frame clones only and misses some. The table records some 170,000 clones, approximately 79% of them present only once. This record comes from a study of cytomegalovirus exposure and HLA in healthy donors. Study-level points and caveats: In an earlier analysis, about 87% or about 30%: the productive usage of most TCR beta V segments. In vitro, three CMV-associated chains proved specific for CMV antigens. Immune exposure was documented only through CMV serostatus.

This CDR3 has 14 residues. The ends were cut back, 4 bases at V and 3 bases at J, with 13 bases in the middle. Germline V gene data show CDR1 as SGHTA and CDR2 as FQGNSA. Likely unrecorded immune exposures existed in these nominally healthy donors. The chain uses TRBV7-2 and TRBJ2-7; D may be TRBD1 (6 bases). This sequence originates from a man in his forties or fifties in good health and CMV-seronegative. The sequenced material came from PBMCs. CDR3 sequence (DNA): TGTGCCAGCAGCTCCATAGACAGGAGCTACGAGCAGTACTTC. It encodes CASSSIDRSYEQYF.